This TCR beta chain was profiled in a study of blood T cell repertoires in COVID-19. The wider study: COVID-19 samples, acute and convalescent, were from the United States, Italy and Spain. T cells, B-cell-depleted T cells, or PBMCs provided the cDNA or gDNA that served as material.

The V and J ends lost 5 bases and 4 bases, in that order; junction bases with no gene match: 8. The CDR3 loop spans 14 amino acids. The V gene's germline CDR1 is MGHDK and CDR2 SYGVNS. In the original analysis: Counts of nucleated cells, estimated from reference gene primer amplification, were obtained. The method was immunoSEQ multiplex PCR; TCRdb's version includes in-frame clones alone and lacks a portion of them. That table gives V, J and clone size, and the DNA gave D and trimming. The table includes fewer than 200,000 clones, 80% to 90% detected once. This TCR came from a man between 18 and 29 years old who had recovered from COVID-19. The chain uses TRBV25-1 and TRBJ2-7; 7 bases map to TRBD1. The sequenced sample was peripheral blood. The CDR3 loop reads CASSRRTGSYEQYF. Written as DNA, the CDR3 is TGTGCCAGCAGTCGGCGGACAGGAAGTTACGAGCAGTACTTC.